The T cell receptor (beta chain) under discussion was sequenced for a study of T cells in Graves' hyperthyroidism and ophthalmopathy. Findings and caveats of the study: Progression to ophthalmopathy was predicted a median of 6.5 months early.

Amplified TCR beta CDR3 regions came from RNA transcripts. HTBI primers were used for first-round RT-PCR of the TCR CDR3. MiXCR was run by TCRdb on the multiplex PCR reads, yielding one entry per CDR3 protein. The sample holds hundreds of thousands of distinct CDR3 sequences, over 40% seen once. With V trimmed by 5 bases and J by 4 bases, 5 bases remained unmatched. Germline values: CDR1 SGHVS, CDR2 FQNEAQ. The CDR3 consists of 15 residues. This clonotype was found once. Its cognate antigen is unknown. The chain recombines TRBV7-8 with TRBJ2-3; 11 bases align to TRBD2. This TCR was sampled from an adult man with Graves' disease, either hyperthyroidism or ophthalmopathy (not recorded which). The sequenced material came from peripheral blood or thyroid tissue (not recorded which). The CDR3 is CASSPTSGSADTQYF. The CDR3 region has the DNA TGTGCCAGCAGCCCAACTAGCGGGAGCGCAGATACGCAGTATTTT.